The rows below give T cell receptor beta chains drawn from one sample of a study of spatial heterogeneity in lung cancer. TCRdb used MiXCR to reprocess the 5' RACE reads, holding one entry per CDR3 protein. This table holds some 54,000 distinct CDR3 sequences, roughly 8.1% found once. Material: PBMCs, obtained at follow-up. The receptor source for this set is a female donor with early-stage non-small cell lung cancer. Both conserved end residues are part of each CDR3. A D gene is named only where the DNA matches it firmly. Rows may omit the clone size; those that give it use once, few, many or a size class.

CDR3aa	CDR3nt	v_gene	j_gene	d_gene	abundance
CASSPGTGAYEQYF	TGTGCCAGCAGCCCCGGGACAGGGGCCTACGAGCAGTACTTC	TRBV9	TRBJ2-7	TRBD1	many
CSAPRGGGYTF	TGCAGTGCTCCCCGAGGGGGTGGCTACACCTTC	TRBV20-1	TRBJ1-2	-	few
CASSIRDTSSNEQFF	TGTGCCAGTAGTATACGGGACACTTCCTCAAATGAGCAGTTCTTC	TRBV19	TRBJ2-1	-	-
CASMRQNYGYTF	TGTGCCAGCATGCGGCAGAACTATGGCTACACCTTC	TRBV6-1	TRBJ1-2	-	many
CASSLAPGTRQPQHF	TGTGCCAGCAGTTTAGCGCCAGGGACGCGTCAGCCCCAGCATTTT	TRBV12-3/TRBV12-4	TRBJ1-5	-	many
CASSSSTGQDSSEQYF	TGTGCCAGCTCATCTTCTACCGGACAGGACTCCTCCGAGCAGTACTTC	TRBV18	TRBJ2-7	TRBD1	many
CASSQAASGNTIYF	TGTGCCAGCAGCCAAGCAGCCTCTGGAAACACCATATATTTT	TRBV3-1	TRBJ1-3	-	-
CASSYRSSYGYTF	TGTGCCAGCAGTTATAGAAGTTCCTATGGCTACACCTTC	TRBV27	TRBJ1-2	-	-
CATSVTLSTDTQYF	TGTGCCACCAGCGTGACTCTTAGCACAGATACGCAGTATTTT	TRBV15	TRBJ2-3	-	many
CASSPTGSGASVLTF	TGTGCCAGCAGCCCAACAGGGTCTGGGGCCAGCGTCCTGACTTTC	TRBV11-2	TRBJ2-6	-	-
CASSTGVVYGYTF	TGTGCCAGCAGTACCGGGGTTGTTTATGGCTACACCTTC	TRBV28	TRBJ1-2	-	-
CAISESTGSGGTLSYEQYF	TGTGCCATCAGTGAGTCGACGGGTAGCGGGGGGACCCTGTCCTACGAGCAGTACTTC	TRBV10-3	TRBJ2-7	TRBD2	-
CASSRDSSETQYF	TGTGCCAGCAGTAGGGACAGCTCTGAGACCCAGTACTTC	TRBV5-4	TRBJ2-5	TRBD1	many
CASSLAGSTEAFF	TGTGCCAGCAGCTTGGCGGGGAGCACTGAAGCTTTCTTT	TRBV5-5	TRBJ1-1	-	many
CATSRDLAGETQYF	TGTGCCACCAGCAGAGATCTGGCCGGGGAGACCCAGTACTTC	TRBV15	TRBJ2-5	-	many
CSATRPGGSGEQFF	TGCAGTGCCACACGTCCCGGGGGGAGTGGTGAGCAGTTCTTC	TRBV20-1	TRBJ2-1	TRBD2	many
CASTPRGTRRDEQFF	TGTGCCAGCACCCCACGGGGGACTCGAAGGGATGAGCAGTTCTTC	TRBV3-1	TRBJ2-1	-	many
CASSFGAQSYGYTF	TGTGCCAGCAGTTTCGGGGCGCAGAGCTATGGCTACACCTTC	TRBV28	TRBJ1-2	-	-
CASSAGTKLAFF	TGTGCCAGCAGTGCAGGGACCAAGTTGGCTTTCTTT	TRBV6-2/TRBV6-3	TRBJ1-1	-	few
CASSPSRGVAGELFF	TGTGCCAGCAGCCCTTCGCGGGGGGTCGCCGGGGAGCTGTTTTTT	TRBV5-8	TRBJ2-2	TRBD2	-
CASSIRDSGAEQFF	TGTGCCAGCTCAATCCGGGACAGTGGGGCTGAGCAGTTCTTC	TRBV18	TRBJ2-1	TRBD1	few
CASRRAGGETQYF	TGTGCCAGCAGGCGAGCGGGGGGAGAGACCCAGTACTTC	TRBV28	TRBJ2-5	TRBD2	few
CASSSDVASYQETQYF	TGTGCCAGCAGTAGTGATGTGGCGTCGTACCAAGAGACCCAGTACTTC	TRBV27	TRBJ2-5	-	few
CASSLALQKLFF	TGTGCCAGCAGTTTGGCCTTACAAAAACTGTTTTTT	TRBV12-3/TRBV12-4	TRBJ1-4	-	many
CASSASGTGKEKLFF	TGTGCCAGCAGTGCCTCCGGGACAGGGAAAGAAAAACTGTTTTTT	TRBV6-1	TRBJ1-4	TRBD1	-
CATSDRQGAADTQYF	TGTGCCACCAGTGACCGACAGGGGGCCGCAGATACGCAGTATTTT	TRBV24-1	TRBJ2-3	TRBD1	-
CASHQAGQAYEQYF	TGTGCCAGCCATCAAGCCGGACAAGCCTACGAGCAGTACTTC	TRBV7-9	TRBJ2-7	-	few
CASSYEPAANYGYTF	TGTGCCAGCAGTTACGAACCCGCAGCTAACTATGGCTACACCTTC	TRBV6-6	TRBJ1-2	-	-
CASSLPGQTYNEQFF	TGTGCCAGCAGCTTACCGGGACAGACTTACAATGAGCAGTTCTTC	TRBV7-2	TRBJ2-1	TRBD1	many
CASSQDPAGDGYTF	TGTGCCAGCAGCCAAGATCCGGCAGGAGATGGCTACACCTTC	TRBV3-1	TRBJ1-2	-	many
CSAGTTGNQPQHF	TGCAGTGCTGGAACGACCGGTAATCAGCCCCAGCATTTT	TRBV20-1	TRBJ1-5	-	many
CASSLTGTGYEQYF	TGTGCCAGCAGTTTAACCGGGACAGGTTACGAGCAGTACTTC	TRBV7-6	TRBJ2-7	TRBD1	many
CASGRTISGTSTDTQYF	TGTGCTAGTGGCCGCACAATCTCCGGGACTAGCACAGATACGCAGTATTTT	TRBV12-5	TRBJ2-3	-	many
CSASDLSYGYTF	TGCAGTGCTAGTGACCTGAGCTATGGCTACACCTTC	TRBV20-1	TRBJ1-2	-	many
CASSLQGYSNQPQHF	TGCGCCAGCAGCCTTCAGGGTTATAGCAATCAGCCCCAGCATTTT	TRBV5-1	TRBJ1-5	-	few
CASSPWDFSNQPQHF	TGTGCCAGCAGTCCCTGGGACTTTAGCAATCAGCCCCAGCATTTT	TRBV6-2/TRBV6-3	TRBJ1-5	-	many
CASSSWTGSTDTQYF	TGTGCCAGCAGTTCCTGGACGGGGAGCACAGATACGCAGTATTTT	TRBV12-3/TRBV12-4	TRBJ2-3	-	few
CSAPKRLGDGYTF	TGCAGTGCTCCGAAGCGTCTCGGCGATGGCTACACCTTC	TRBV20-1	TRBJ1-2	-	many
CASSFGGIVGYTF	TGTGCCAGCAGCTTTGGAGGGATTGTGGGCTACACCTTC	TRBV5-8	TRBJ1-2	-	many
CASSTGRQGVGRNTEAFF	TGCGCCAGCAGCACGGGAAGGCAGGGGGTAGGTCGGAACACTGAAGCTTTCTTT	TRBV5-1	TRBJ1-1	TRBD1	-
CASSQGKSAEAFF	TGTGCCAGCAGCCAGGGGAAAAGCGCTGAAGCTTTCTTT	TRBV7-9	TRBJ1-1	-	many
CASSYRVGGIEAFF	TGTGCCAGCAGCTACCGTGTTGGGGGGATTGAAGCTTTCTTT	TRBV7-8	TRBJ1-1	-	many
CASSQDRGGRVYGYTF	TGTGCCAGCAGCCAAGATCGGGGGGGCCGGGTCTATGGCTACACCTTC	TRBV4-2	TRBJ1-2	-	many
CASSLYAGEETQYF	TGCGCCAGCAGCTTGTATGCAGGTGAAGAGACCCAGTACTTC	TRBV5-1	TRBJ2-5	-	-
CASHPETPREEQYF	TGCGCCAGCCACCCGGAGACGCCCCGGGAAGAGCAGTACTTC	TRBV5-1	TRBJ2-7	-	few
CASSQGTGSGNTIYF	TGCGCCAGCAGCCAGGGGACAGGCTCTGGAAACACCATATATTTT	TRBV4-3	TRBJ1-3	TRBD1	many
CSVEDRSLYGYTF	TGCAGCGTCGAGGACAGATCACTCTATGGCTACACCTTC	TRBV29-1	TRBJ1-2	-	many
CASSLEQSSSYNEQFF	TGTGCCAGCAGCTTAGAACAATCGAGCTCCTACAATGAGCAGTTCTTC	TRBV7-2	TRBJ2-1	-	few
CASSLVGGAVNIQYF	TGTGCCAGCAGTTTAGTCGGGGGGGCCGTGAACATTCAGTACTTC	TRBV28	TRBJ2-4	TRBD2	-
CASSSGTDASYGYTF	TGTGCCAGCAGCAGCGGGACCGATGCTTCCTATGGCTACACCTTC	TRBV5-4	TRBJ1-2	-	many
CASSLQNPRRVANYGYTF	TGTGCCAGCAGTTTACAAAACCCCCGCCGGGTAGCTAACTATGGCTACACCTTC	TRBV28	TRBJ1-2	-	many
CASSLGQGLTGELFF	TGTGCCAGCAGCCTGGGACAGGGGCTCACCGGGGAGCTGTTTTTT	TRBV7-3	TRBJ2-2	TRBD1	many
CASSFSRANYEQYF	TGTGCCAGCAGTTTCTCGAGAGCCAACTACGAGCAGTACTTC	TRBV12-3/TRBV12-4	TRBJ2-7	-	many